This T cell receptor (beta chain) stems from a study of CD8+CD57+ T cells in acquired aplastic anemia. Study observations and caveats: Any difference that existed in CD8+ Simpson's diversity between patients and controls was not significant.

TCR beta VDJ combinations and CDR3 sequences were profiled from genomic DNA. TCRdb reprocessed the reads with MiXCR, giving one entry per CDR3 protein. The sample lists some 120,000 distinct CDR3 sequences; under 60% were seen once. Patients sequenced had flow cytometry evidence of CD8+CD57+ cell expansion. Points on this clonotype: Its specificity is unknown.

CDR3 size: 17 residues. Deletions cut 2 bases from V and 1 base from J, with 17 bases between. Germline V gives CDR1 SGHDN, CDR2 FVKESK. Sequenced material: sorted CD4+, CD8+, or CD8+CD57+ T cells (not recorded which) from PBMCs. The rearrangement joins TRBV14 to TRBJ2-5; D may correspond to TRBD1 or TRBD2 (5 bases each). The TCR sequence derives from a human donor with aplastic anemia. CDR3 DNA: TGTGCCAGCAGCCAACTTCTCGGGACCAAAGCCCAAGAGACCCAGTACTTC. This sequence encodes CASSQLLGTKAQETQYF.